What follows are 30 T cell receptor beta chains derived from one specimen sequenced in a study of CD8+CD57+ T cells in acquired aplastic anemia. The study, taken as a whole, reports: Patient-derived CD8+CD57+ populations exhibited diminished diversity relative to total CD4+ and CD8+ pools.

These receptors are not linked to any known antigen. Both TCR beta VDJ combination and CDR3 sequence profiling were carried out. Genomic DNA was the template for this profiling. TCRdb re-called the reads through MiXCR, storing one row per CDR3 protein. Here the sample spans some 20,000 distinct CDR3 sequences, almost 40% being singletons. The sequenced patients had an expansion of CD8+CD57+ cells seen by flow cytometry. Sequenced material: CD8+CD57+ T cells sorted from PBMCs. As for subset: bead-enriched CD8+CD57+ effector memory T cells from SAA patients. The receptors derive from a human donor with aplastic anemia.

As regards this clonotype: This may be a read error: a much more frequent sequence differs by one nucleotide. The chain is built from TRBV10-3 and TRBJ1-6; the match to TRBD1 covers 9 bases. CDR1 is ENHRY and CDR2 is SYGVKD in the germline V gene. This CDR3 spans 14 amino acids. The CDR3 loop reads CVISRDREASPLHF. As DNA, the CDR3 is TGTGTCATCAGTCGGGACAGGGAGGCGTCACCCCTCCACTTT.

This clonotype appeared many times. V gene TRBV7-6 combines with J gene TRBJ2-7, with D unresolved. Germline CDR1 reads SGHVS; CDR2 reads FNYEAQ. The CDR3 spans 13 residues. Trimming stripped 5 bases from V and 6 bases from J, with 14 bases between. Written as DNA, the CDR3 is TGTGCCAGCAGCACGGACGAGGTAGGCGAGCAGTACTTC. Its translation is CASSTDEVGEQYF.

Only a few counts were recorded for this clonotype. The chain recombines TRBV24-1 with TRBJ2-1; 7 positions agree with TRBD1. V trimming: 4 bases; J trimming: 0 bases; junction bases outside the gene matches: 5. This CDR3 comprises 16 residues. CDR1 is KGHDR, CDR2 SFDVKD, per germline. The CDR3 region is CATSDTQGSSYNEQFF. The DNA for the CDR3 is TGTGCCACCAGTGACACACAGGGGAGCTCCTACAATGAGCAGTTCTTC.

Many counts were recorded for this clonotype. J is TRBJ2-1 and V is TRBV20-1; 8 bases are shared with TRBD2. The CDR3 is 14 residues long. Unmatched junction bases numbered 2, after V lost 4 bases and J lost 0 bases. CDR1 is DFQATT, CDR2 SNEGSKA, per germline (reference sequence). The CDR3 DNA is TGCAGTGCTAAACTAGCGGACTCCTACAATGAGCAGTTCTTC. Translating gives CSAKLADSYNEQFF.

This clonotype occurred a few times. CDR3 nucleotides: TGTGCCAGCAGTATCACCTCAGGGTTTGAAGCTTTCTTT. This gives the protein CASSITSGFEAFF. The chain carries TRBV6-5 and TRBJ1-1; the D gene is possibly TRBD1 (5 bases). Germline V gene sequence: CDR1 MNHEY, CDR2 SVGAGI. CDR3 length: 13 amino acids. The ends were cut back, 5 bases at V and 7 bases at J, with 14 bases in the middle.

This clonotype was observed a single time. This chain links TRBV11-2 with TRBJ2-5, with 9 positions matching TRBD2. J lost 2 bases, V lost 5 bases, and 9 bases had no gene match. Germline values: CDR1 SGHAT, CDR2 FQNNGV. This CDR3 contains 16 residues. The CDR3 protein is CASSPLSGRPQETQYF. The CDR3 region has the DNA TGTGCCAGCAGCCCCCTAAGCGGGAGGCCTCAAGAGACCCAGTACTTC. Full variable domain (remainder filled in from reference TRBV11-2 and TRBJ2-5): EAGVAQSPRYKIIEKRQSVAFWCNPISGHATLYWYQQILGQGPKLLIQFQNNGVVDDSQLPKDRFSAERLKGVDSTLKIQPAKLEDSAVYLCASSPLSGRPQETQYFGPGTRLLVL.

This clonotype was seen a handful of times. The CDR3: CSAEERQLGPDSNQPQHF. For the CDR3, the DNA is TGCAGCGCCGAAGAACGCCAGCTGGGACCAGATAGCAATCAGCCCCAGCATTTT. This chain links TRBV29-1 with TRBJ1-5; a weak D match, TRBD1 (5 bases). V lost 7 bases and J 0 bases, leaving 25 bases between the germline ends. The CDR3 sequence is 18 residues long. Per the germline V gene, CDR1 is SQVTM and CDR2 is ANQGSEA. Combining the CDR3 with reference TRBV29-1 and TRBJ1-5 gives the whole variable domain SAVISQKPSRDICQRGTSLTIQCQVDSQVTMMFWYRQQPGQSLTLIATANQGSEATYESGFVIDKFPISRPNLTFSTLTVSNMSPEDSSIYLCSAEERQLGPDSNQPQHFGDGTRLSIL.

CDR3 region: CSVNSNQETQYF. The CDR3 DNA is TGCAGCGTTAACTCAAATCAAGAGACCCAGTACTTC. The V and J genes are TRBV29-1 and TRBJ2-5, with D unresolved. The ends were cut back, 5 bases at V and 2 bases at J, with 9 bases in the middle. This CDR3 is built from 12 residues. The germline CDR1 and CDR2 sequences are SQVTM and ANQGSEA. The whole variable domain, remainder taken from reference TRBV29-1 and TRBJ2-5, is SAVISQKPSRDICQRGTSLTIQCQVDSQVTMMFWYRQQPGQSLTLIATANQGSEATYESGFVIDKFPISRPNLTFSTLTVSNMSPEDSSIYLCSVNSNQETQYFGPGTRLLVL.

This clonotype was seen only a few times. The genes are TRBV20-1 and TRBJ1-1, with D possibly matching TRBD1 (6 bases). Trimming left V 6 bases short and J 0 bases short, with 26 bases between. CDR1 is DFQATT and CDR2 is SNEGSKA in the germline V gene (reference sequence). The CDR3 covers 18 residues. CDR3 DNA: TGCAGTGCACCGGGGAGGGCGGGGGCTCTGGGCATGAACACTGAAGCTTTCTTT. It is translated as CSAPGRAGALGMNTEAFF.

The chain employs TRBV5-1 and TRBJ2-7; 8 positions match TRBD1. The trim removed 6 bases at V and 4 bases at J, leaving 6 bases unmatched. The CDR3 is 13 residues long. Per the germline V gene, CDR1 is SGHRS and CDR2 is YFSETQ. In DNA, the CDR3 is TGCGCCAGCATCGGACAGGGCGATTACGAGCAGTACTTC. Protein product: CASIGQGDYEQYF.

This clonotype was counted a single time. The CDR3 DNA sequence: TGTGCCAGCAGAACCCTAGATGCCTACGAGCAGTACTTC. This sequence encodes CASRTLDAYEQYF. The rearrangement joins TRBV28 to TRBJ2-7; no reliable D call. V shed 6 bases and J shed 2 bases, with 11 bases lying between them. There are 13 residues in the CDR3. Germline-derived CDR1 and CDR2 are MDHEN and SYDVKM.

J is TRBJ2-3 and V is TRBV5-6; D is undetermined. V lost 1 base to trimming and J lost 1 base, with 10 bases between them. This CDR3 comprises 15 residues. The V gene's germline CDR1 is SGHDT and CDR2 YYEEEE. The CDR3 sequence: CASSLIRSGTDTQYF. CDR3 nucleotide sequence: TGTGCCAGCAGCTTGATCCGGAGTGGCACAGATACGCAGTATTTT.

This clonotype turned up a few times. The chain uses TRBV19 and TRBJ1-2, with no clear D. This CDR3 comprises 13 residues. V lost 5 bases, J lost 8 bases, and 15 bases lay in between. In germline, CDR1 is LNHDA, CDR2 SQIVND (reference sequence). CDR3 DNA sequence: TGTGCCAGTAGTGCTGACCGGGTAAGGGGCTACACCTTC. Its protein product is CASSADRVRGYTF. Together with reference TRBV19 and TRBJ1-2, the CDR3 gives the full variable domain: DGGITQSPKYLFRKEGQNVTLSCEQNLNHDAMYWYRQDPGQGLRLIYYSQIVNDFQKGDIAEGYSVSREKKESFPLTVTSAQKNPTAFYLCASSADRVRGYTFGSGTRLTVV.

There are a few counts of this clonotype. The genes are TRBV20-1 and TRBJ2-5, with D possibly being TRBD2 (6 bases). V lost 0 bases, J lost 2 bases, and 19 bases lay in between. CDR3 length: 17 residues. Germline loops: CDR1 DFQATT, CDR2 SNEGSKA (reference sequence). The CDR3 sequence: CSARDRDSDQGQETQYF. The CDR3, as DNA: TGCAGTGCTAGAGATAGGGACTCGGACCAAGGTCAAGAGACCCAGTACTTC.

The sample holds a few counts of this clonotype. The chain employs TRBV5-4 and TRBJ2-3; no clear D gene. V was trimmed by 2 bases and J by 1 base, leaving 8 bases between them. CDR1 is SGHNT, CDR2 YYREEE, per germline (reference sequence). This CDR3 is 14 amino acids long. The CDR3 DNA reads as TGTGCCAGCAGCTTAGTTACTCGCACAGATACGCAGTATTTT. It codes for CASSLVTRTDTQYF.

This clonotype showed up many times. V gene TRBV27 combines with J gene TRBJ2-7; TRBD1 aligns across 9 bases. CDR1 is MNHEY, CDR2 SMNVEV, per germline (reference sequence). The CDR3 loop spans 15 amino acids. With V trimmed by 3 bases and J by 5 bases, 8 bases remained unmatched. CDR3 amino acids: CASSFSRDREHEQYF. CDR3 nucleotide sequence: TGTGCCAGCAGTTTCTCACGGGACAGGGAACACGAGCAGTACTTC.

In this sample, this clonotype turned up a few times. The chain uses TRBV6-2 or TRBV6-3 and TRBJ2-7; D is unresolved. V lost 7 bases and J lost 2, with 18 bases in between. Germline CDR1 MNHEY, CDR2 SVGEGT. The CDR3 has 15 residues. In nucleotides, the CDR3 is TGTGCCAGCAACACATCCCCGGACGGTACCTACGAGCAGTACTTC. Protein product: CASNTSPDGTYEQYF.

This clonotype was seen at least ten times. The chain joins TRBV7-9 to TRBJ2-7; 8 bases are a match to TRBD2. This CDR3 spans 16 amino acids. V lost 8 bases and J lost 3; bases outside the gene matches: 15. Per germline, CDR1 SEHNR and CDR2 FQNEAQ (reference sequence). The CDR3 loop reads CASAKGAGGRFYEQYF. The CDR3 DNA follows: TGTGCCAGCGCAAAAGGGGCGGGGGGCAGATTCTACGAGCAGTACTTC.

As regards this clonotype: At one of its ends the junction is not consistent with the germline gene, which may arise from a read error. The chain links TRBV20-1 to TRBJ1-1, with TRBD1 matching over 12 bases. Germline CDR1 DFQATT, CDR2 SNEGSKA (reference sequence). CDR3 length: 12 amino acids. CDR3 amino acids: CSLGQGATEALF. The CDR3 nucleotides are TGCAGTTTGGGACAGGGGGCGACTGAAGCTCTCTTT.

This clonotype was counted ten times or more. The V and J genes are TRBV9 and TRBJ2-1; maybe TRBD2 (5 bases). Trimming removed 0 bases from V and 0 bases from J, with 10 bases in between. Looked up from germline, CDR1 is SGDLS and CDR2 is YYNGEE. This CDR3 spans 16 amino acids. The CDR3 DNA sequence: TGTGCCAGCAGCGTAGACTCGGGAAGCTCCTACAATGAGCAGTTCTTC. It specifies CASSVDSGSSYNEQFF.

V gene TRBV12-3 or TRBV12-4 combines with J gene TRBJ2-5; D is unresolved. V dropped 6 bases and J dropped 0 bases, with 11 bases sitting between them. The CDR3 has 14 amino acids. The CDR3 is CASSLTPHQETQYF. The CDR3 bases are TGTGCCAGCAGCCTTACCCCTCACCAAGAGACCCAGTACTTC.

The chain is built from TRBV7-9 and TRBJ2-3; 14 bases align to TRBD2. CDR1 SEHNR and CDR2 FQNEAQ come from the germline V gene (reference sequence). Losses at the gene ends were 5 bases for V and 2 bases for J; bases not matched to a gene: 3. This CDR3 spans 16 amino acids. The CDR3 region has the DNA TGTGCCAGCAGCATGGGACTAGCGGGAGCCACAGATACGCAGTATTTT. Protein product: CASSMGLAGATDTQYF.

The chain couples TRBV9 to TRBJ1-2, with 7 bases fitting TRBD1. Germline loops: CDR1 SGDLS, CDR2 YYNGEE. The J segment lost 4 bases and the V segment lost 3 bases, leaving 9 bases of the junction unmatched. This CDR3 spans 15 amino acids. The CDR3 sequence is CASSARWDRPYGYTF. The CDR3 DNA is TGTGCCAGCAGCGCTCGATGGGACAGACCCTATGGCTACACCTTC.

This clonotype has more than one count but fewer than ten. The CDR3 loop reads CASSQQGTDSYGYTF. CDR3 in DNA: TGTGCCAGTAGTCAACAGGGGACAGATTCCTATGGCTACACCTTC. V usage is TRBV19 and J usage is TRBJ1-2, with 7 nucleotides matching TRBD1. The length of the CDR3 is 15 residues. CDR1 and CDR2 (germline): LNHDA, SQIVND (reference sequence). Unmatched junction bases numbered 10, after V lost 5 bases and J lost 4 bases.

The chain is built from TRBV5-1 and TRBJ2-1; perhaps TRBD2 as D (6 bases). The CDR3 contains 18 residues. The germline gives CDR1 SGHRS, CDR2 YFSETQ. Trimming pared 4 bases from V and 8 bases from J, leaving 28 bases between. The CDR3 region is CASSPTLVGGADWDEQFF. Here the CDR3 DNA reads TGCGCCAGCAGCCCGACCTTAGTCGGAGGGGCTGATTGGGATGAGCAGTTCTTC.

CDR3 loop: CASRTEGSYEQYF. CDR3 nucleotides: TGTGCCAGCCGGACAGAGGGGAGTTACGAGCAGTACTTC. The gene calls are TRBV10-3 and TRBJ2-7; a possible D gene is TRBD1 (6 bases). This CDR3 is built from 13 residues. CDR1 and CDR2 from the germline V gene are ENHRY and SYGVKD. V lost 10 bases and J 4 bases, leaving 17 bases between the germline ends.

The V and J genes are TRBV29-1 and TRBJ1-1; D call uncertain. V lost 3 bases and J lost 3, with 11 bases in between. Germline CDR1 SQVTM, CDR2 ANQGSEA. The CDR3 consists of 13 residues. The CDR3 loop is CSVDWNTDTEAFF. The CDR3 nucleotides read TGCAGCGTTGACTGGAACACTGACACTGAAGCTTTCTTT.

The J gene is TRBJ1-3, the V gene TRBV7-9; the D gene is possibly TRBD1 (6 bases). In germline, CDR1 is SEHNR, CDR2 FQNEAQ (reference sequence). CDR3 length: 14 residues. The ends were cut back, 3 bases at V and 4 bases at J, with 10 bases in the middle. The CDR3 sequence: CASSLSRGGNTIYF. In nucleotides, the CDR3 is TGTGCCAGCAGCTTGTCCAGGGGAGGAAACACCATATATTTT.

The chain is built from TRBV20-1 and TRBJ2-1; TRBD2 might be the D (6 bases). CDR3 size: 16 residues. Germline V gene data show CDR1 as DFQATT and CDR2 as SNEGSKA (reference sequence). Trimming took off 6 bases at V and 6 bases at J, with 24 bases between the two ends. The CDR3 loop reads CSARDSRSPFGNEQFF. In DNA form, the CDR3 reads TGCAGTGCGCGGGACTCGCGAAGCCCTTTTGGCAATGAGCAGTTCTTC.

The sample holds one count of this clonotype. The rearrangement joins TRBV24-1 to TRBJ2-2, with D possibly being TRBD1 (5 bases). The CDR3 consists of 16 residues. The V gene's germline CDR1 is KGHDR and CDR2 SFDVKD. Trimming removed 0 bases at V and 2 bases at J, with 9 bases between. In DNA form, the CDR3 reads TGTGCCACCAGTGATTTGGAGCAGGGTAACACCGGGGAGCTGTTTTTT. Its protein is CATSDLEQGNTGELFF.